This T cell receptor (beta chain) was profiled in a study of blood T cell repertoires in COVID-19. On the study more broadly: Sources were T cells, B-cell-depleted T cells, or PBMCs; the material itself was cDNA or gDNA.

Methods used by the authors: Reference gene primer amplification gave nucleated cell count estimates. Profiled with immunoSEQ multiplex PCR; TCRdb holds only in-frame clones, not every one. D and trimming were read from the DNA, whereas the V and J calls and clone size are those reported in that table. The data contain roughly 200,000 clones, roughly 84% of them singletons. Germline V gene lookup returns CDR1 SGHTA and CDR2 FQGNSA. The CDR3 sequence is 15 residues long. The V end was cut by 3 bases, the J end by 5 bases, with 13 bases between. This clonotype was sampled from a man aged 50 to 60 with COVID-19, enrolled during active disease. This chain links TRBV7-2 with TRBJ1-4; D is unclear. Sequences were obtained from peripheral blood. CDR3 sequence (DNA): TGTGCCAGCAGCTTTTCTCCCTGGCCCAATGAAAAACTGTTTTTT. Encoded protein: CASSFSPWPNEKLFF.